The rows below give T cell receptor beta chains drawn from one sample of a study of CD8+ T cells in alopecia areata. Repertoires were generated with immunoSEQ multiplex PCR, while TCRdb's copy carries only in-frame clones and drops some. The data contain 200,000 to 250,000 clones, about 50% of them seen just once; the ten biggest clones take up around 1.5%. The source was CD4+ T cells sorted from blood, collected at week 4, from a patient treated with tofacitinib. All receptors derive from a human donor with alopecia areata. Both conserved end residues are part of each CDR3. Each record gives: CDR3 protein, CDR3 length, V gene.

CASSQQGGADTEAFF 15 TRBV5-1
CSVAGKTNTEAFF 13 TRBV29-1
CASSLIAGGHNEQFF 15 TRBV7-2
CASSPLLSGGGYTF 14 TRBV9
CAWSRDLNQFF 11 TRBV30
CASSSGTGQETQYF 14 TRBV7-6
CASSGGRGQETQYF 14 TRBV10-1
CATSRDQVIVETQYF 15 TRBV15
CASSLDLNSYEQYF 14 TRBV2
CASSHVGRVGDTQYF 15 TRBV5-4
CASSRWTSPRTSWSEQYF 18 TRBV5-1
CASSETGTVLTEAFF 15 TRBV6-1
CASSSRGTGVTPGANVLTF 19 TRBV7-8
CASSWETQYF 10 TRBV2
CASSQTGIGSPLHF 14 TRBV7-9
CASSAQGGEQYF 12 TRBV5-1
CASSFGLAGLVQFF 14 TRBV7-2
CSVRDSGNQPQHF 13 TRBV29-1
CASGLVLGTNTEAFF 15 TRBV12-5
CASSVEGTSGGNNEQFF 17 TRBV9
CASSTDYNQPQHF 13 TRBV7-2
CAWSVSVTGYTF 12 TRBV30
CASRAGLRTDTQYF 14 TRBV7-2
CASSPGGTGGRPLHF 15 TRBV7-2
CASNQGLNSNQPQHF 15 TRBV19
CASSLRVTGELFF 13 TRBV5-6
CAISVEGSRYGYTF 14 TRBV10-3
CASSHGGFTDTQYF 14 TRBV27
CATSRDGGNQPQHF 14 TRBV15
CAWSKGRGEFFF 12 TRBV30
CSFRDSLYTEAFF 13 TRBV29-1
CASSQGQGARAFF 13 TRBV7-3
CASSDTQRGGQPQHF 15 TRBV10-2
CSKRQGGTDTQYF 13 TRBV29-1
CASSLITVGPNGGNIQYF 18 TRBV5-6
CASSFGRGGIQETQYF 16 TRBV11-3
CASSPGTGVRTDTQYF 16 TRBV5-1
CAISETQGASLAFF 14 TRBV10-3
CASSERLAGETQYF 14 TRBV9
CASSLRGGEFSRYTF 15 TRBV13
CAISRMYRASSTDTQYF 17 TRBV10-3
CASSEILNTEAFF 13 TRBV6-1
CASHQALNYNEQFF 14 TRBV6-1
CASSNLGEKLFF 12 TRBV27
CASSDRVHEKLFF 13 TRBV19
CASLQRTVNTEAFF 14 TRBV2
CASRGGLAINYGYTF 15 TRBV6-5
CASSAQGSGTETQYF 15 TRBV9
CASSLGSYRDRGSEAFF 17 TRBV5-1
CASRARGGRGSDTQYF 16 TRBV5-6
CASSFLTGELFF 12 TRBV27
CASTLIGRQGNIQYF 15 TRBV27
CASSIPMSSYNEQFF 15 TRBV19
CASSFSRSTDTQYF 14 TRBV7-9
CAISDGGTGTTDTQYF 16 TRBV10-3